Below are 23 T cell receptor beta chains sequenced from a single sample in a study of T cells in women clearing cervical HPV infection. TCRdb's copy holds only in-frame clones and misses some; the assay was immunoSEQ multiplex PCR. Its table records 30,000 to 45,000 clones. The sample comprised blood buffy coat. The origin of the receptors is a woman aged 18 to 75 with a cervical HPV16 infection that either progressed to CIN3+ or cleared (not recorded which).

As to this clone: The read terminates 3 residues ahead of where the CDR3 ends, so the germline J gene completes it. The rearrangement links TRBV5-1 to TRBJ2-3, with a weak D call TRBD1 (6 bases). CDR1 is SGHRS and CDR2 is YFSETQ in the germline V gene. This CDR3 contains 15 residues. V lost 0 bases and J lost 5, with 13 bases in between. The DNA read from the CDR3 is TGCGCCAGCAGCTTGGAGGCAGGGGCAAGAGATACG. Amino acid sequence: CASSLEAGARDT. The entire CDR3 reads CASSLEAGARDTQYF.

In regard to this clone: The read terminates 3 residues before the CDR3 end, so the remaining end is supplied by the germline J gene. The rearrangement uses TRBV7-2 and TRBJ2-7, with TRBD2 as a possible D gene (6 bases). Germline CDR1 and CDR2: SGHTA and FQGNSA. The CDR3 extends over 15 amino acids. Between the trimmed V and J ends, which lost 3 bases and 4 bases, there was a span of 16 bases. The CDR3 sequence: CASSFRDLRIYEQYF. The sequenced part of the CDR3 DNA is TGTGCCAGCAGCTTCAGGGACTTGAGGATTTACGAG.

The CDR3: CASSVNMAVGANVLFF. The sequenced CDR3 bases are TGTGCCAGCAGTGTCAACATGGCCGTGGGGGCCAACGTA. This chain connects TRBV6-1 to TRBJ1-4; D may be TRBD1 (6 bases). The CDR3 end lies 3 residues beyond the end of the read and is filled in from the germline J gene. Germline CDR1 MNHNS, CDR2 SASEGT. This CDR3 comprises 16 residues.

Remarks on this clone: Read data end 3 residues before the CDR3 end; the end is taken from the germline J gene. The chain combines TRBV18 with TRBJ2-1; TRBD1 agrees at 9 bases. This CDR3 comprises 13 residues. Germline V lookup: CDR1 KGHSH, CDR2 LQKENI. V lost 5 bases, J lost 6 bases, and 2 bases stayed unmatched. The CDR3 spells CASSTGQGNEQFF. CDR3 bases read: TGTGCCAGCTCAACGGGACAGGGCAATGAG.

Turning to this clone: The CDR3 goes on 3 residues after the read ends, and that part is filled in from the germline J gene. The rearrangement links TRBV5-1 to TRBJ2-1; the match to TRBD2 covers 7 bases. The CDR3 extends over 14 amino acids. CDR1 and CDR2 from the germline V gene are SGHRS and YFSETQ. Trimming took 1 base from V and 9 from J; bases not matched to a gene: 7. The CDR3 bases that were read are TGCGCCAGCAGCTTGAGCGGGGACCTGGGTGAG. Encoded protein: CASSLSGDLGE. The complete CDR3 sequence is CASSLSGDLGEQFF. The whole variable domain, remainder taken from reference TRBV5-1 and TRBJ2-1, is KAGVTQTPRYLIKTRGQQVTLSCSPISGHRSVSWYQQTPGQGLQFLFEYFSETQRNKGNFPGRFSGRQFSNSRSEMNVSTLELGDSALYLCASSLSGDLGEQFFGPGTRLTVL.

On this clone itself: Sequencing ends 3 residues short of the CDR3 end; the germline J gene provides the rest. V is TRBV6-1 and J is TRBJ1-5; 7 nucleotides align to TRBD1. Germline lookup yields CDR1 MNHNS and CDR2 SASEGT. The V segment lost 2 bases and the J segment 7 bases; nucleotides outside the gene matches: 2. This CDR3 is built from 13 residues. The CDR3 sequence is CASSENRGQPQHF. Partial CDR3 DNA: TGTGCCAGCAGTGAAAACAGGGGACAGCCC.

The CDR3 spells CASSGSGTGGHEQYF. The sequenced CDR3 bases are TGTGCCAGTAGTGGTTCCGGGACAGGGGGCCACGAG. The gene calls are TRBV19 and TRBJ2-7, with 12 bases lining up with TRBD1. The read terminates 3 residues ahead of where the CDR3 ends, so the germline J gene completes it. The CDR3 runs 15 residues. The junction had 7 bases not matched to a gene; V was cut back by 5 bases and J by 5 bases. Germline V lookup: CDR1 LNHDA, CDR2 SQIVND (reference sequence).

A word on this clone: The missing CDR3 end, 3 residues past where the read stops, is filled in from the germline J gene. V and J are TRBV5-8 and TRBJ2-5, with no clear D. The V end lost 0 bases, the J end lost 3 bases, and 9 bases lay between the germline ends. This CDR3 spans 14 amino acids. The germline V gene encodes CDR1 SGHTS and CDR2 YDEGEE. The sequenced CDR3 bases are TGTGCCAGCAGCTTGGAGTGGGCTAAAGAGACC. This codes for CASSLEWAKET. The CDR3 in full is CASSLEWAKETQYF.

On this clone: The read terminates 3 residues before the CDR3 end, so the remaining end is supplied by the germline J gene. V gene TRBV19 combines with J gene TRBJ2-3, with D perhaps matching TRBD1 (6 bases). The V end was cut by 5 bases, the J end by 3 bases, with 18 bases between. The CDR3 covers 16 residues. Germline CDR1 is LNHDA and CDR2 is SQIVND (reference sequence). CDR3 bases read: TGTGCCAGTAGTCTTACCCAACTGCAGGGGACAGATACG. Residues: CASSLTQLQGTDT. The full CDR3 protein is CASSLTQLQGTDTQYF.

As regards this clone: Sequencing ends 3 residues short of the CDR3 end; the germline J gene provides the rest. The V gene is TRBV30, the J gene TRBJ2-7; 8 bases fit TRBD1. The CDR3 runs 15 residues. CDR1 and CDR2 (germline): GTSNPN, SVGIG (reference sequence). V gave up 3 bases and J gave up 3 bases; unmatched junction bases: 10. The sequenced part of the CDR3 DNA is TGTGCCTGGAGGGCCCCCGGACAGGGTTTCTACGAG. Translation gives CAWRAPGQGFYE. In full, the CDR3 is CAWRAPGQGFYEQYF.

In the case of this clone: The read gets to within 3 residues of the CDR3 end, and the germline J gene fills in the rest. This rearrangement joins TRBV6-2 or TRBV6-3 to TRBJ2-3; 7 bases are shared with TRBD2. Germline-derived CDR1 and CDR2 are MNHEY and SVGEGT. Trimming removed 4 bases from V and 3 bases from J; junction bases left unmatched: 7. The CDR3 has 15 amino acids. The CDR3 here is CASSFGGSETDTQYF. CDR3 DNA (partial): TGTGCCAGCAGTTTCGGCGGGAGCGAGACAGATACG.

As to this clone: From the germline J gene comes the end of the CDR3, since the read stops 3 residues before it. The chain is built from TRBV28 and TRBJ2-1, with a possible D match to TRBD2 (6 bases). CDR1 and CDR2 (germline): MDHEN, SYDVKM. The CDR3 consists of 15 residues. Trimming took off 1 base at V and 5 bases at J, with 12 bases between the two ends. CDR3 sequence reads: CASSLSGDGNNEQFF. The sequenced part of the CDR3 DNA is TGTGCCAGCAGTTTATCGGGGGACGGAAACAATGAG.

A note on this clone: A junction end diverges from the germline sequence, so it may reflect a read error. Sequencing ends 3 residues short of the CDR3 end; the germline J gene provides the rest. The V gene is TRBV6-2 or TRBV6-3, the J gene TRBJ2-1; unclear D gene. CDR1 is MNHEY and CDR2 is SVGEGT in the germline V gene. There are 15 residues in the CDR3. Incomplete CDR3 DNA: TGTGCCAGCCGTTACATCACCGGGTCATTCAATGAG. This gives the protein CASRYITGSFNE. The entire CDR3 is CASRYITGSFNEQFF.

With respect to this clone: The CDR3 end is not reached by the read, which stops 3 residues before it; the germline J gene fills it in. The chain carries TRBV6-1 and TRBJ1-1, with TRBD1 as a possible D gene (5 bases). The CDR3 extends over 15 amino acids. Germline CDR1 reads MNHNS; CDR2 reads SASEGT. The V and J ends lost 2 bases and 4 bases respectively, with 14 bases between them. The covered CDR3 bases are TGTGCCAGCAGTGAAACGGGGGGTACGGCCACTGAA. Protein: CASSETGGTATE. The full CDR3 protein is CASSETGGTATEAFF.

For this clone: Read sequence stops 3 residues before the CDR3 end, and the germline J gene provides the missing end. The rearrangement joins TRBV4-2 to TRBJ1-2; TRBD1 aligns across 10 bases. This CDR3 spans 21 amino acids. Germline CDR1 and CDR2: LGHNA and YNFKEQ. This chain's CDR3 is CASSLPADFGTGALSSYDYTF. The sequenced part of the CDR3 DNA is TGTGCCAGCAGCCTCCCAGCGGATTTCGGGACAGGGGCCCTGTCATCCTACGAC.

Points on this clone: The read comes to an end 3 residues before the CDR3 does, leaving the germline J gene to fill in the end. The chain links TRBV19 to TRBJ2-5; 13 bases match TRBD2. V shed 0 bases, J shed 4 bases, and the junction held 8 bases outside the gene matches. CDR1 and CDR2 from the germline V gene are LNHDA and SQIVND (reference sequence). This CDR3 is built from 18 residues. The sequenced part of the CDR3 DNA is TGTGCCAGTAGTATAGACCACAGGGGACTAGCGGGGTTAGAGACC. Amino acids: CASSIDHRGLAGLET. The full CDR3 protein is CASSIDHRGLAGLETQYF.

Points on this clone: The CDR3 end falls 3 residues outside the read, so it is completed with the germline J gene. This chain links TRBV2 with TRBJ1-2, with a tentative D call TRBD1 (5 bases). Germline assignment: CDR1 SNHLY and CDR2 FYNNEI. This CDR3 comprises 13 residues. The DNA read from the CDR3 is TGTGCCAGCGGACCGGGGGACGTACCTGAC. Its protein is CASGPGDVPD. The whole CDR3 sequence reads CASGPGDVPDYTF.

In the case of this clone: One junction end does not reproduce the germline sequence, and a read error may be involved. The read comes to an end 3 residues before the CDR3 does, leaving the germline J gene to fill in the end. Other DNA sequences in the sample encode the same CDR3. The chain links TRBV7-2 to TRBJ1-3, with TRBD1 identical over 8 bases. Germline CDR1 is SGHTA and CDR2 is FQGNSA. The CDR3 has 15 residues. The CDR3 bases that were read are TGTGCCAGCAGCCCCTACGGACAGGGCAGGGACACG. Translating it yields CASSPYGQGRDT. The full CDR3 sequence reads CASSPYGQGRDTIYF.

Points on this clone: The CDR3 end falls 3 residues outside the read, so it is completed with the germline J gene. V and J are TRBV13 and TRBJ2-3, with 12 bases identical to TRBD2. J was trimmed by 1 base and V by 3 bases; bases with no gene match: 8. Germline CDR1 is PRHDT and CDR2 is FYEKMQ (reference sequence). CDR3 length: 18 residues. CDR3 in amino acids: CASSFRLAGASGTDTQYF. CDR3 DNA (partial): TGTGCCAGCAGCTTCAGACTAGCGGGGGCCTCTGGCACAGATACG.

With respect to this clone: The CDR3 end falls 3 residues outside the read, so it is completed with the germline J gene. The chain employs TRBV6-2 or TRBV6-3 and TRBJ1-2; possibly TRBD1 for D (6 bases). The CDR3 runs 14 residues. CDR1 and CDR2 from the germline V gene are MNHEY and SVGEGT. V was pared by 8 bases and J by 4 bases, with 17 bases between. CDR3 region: CASRLYTDSYGYTF. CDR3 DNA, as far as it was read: TGTGCCAGCCGCCTCTATACGGACAGCTATGGC.

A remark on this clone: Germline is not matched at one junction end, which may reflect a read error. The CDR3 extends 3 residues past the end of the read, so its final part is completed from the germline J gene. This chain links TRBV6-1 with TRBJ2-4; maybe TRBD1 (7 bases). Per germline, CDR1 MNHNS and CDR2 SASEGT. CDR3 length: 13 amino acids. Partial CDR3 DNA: TGTGCCAGCAGCGAAGACAGGGTGGGAGGT. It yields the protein CASSEDRVGG. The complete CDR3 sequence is CASSEDRVGGQYF.

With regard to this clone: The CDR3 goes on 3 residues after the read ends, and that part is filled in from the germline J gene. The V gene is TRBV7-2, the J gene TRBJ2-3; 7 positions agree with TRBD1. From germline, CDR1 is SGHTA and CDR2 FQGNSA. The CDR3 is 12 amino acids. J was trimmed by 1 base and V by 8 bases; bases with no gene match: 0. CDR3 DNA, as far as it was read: TGTGCCAGCCAGGGGGGCACAGATACG. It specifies CASQGGTDT. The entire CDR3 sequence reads CASQGGTDTQYF.

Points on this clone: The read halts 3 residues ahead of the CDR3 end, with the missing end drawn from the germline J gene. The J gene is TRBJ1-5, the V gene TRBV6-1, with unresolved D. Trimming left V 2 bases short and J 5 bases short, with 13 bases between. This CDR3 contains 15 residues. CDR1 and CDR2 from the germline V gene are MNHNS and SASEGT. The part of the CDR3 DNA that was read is TGTGCCAGCAGTGAATCAGGCAGCTACGATCAGCCC. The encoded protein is CASSESGSYDQP. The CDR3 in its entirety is CASSESGSYDQPQHF.